This passage covers 29 T cell receptor beta chains from one sample sequenced in a study of beta chain features in type 1 diabetes. Study outcomes and limitations: Type 1 diabetes patients had moderately but significantly shorter TCRB CDR3s in all four CD4+ subsets.

Antigens for these TCRs are unknown. Expressed TCRB transcripts were sequenced because the isolated RNA had all been reverse transcribed beforehand. TCRdb's table, derived via immunoSEQ multiplex PCR, lists solely in-frame clones and lacks some. The data hold some 660,000 clones, with around an eighth observed a single time. The sequenced material came from naive CD4+ T cells from blood. Receptors were obtained from a man younger than 35 with type 1 diabetes.

The CDR3 bases are TGTGCCAACAGCGGGGCTAGCGGGCACACAGATACGCAGTATTTT. Translated, it gives CANSGASGHTDTQYF. The chain is built from TRBV6-9 and TRBJ2-3, with 8 nucleotides matching TRBD2. The junction had 11 bases not matched to a gene; V was cut back by 10 bases and J by 2 bases. This CDR3 contains 15 residues. In germline, CDR1 is MNHGY, CDR2 SVAAGI.

This clone was observed a handful of times. The chain carries TRBV7-8 and TRBJ1-4; D perhaps matches TRBD1 (5 bases). CDR3 length: 16 residues. V was pared by 3 bases and J by 7 bases, with 18 bases between. From germline, CDR1 is SGHVS and CDR2 FQNEAQ. CDR3 sequence: CASSFTNPGRTEKLFF. The CDR3 DNA is TGTGCCAGCAGCTTTACCAACCCGGGACGTACTGAAAAACTGTTTTTT. Filled out from reference TRBV7-8 and TRBJ1-4, the complete variable domain reads GAGVSQSPRYKVAKRGQDVALRCDPISGHVSLFWYQQALGQGPEFLTYFQNEAQLDKSGLPSDRFFAERPEGSVSTLKIQRTQQEDSAVYLCASSFTNPGRTEKLFFGSGTQLSVL.

Concerning this clone: The identical CDR3 is also encoded by other nucleotide sequences in the sample. This rearrangement joins TRBV5-1 to TRBJ2-3; D not resolved. V lost 4 bases to trimming and J lost 3 bases, with 3 bases between them. Germline CDR1 SGHRS, CDR2 YFSETQ. CDR3 length: 11 residues. The CDR3 reads CASSLTDTQYF. The CDR3, as DNA: TGCGCCAGCAGCCTAACAGATACGCAGTATTTT.

This clone was picked up a small number of times. The rearrangement joins TRBV20-1 to TRBJ2-5; D is perhaps TRBD1 or TRBD2 (5 bases each). CDR1 DFQATT and CDR2 SNEGSKA come from the germline V gene (reference sequence). V was shortened by 1 base and J by 14 bases, with 14 bases between the two germline ends. The CDR3 spans 11 residues. CDR3 in amino acids: CSARVRDGVYF. The CDR3 DNA is TGCAGTGCTAGAGTCCGGGACGGTGTTTACTTC.

This clone was counted a few times. This rearrangement joins TRBV29-1 to TRBJ2-3; 7 bases align to TRBD2. V lost 0 bases, J lost 2 bases, and 8 bases stayed unmatched. The germline CDR1 and CDR2 sequences are SQVTM and ANQGSEA. The CDR3 contains 16 residues. In DNA form, the CDR3 reads TGCAGCGTTGAAGACAGGGTAGCGGGTATCACAGATACGCAGTATTTT. It codes for CSVEDRVAGITDTQYF.

This clone was seen only a few times. The chain uses TRBV4-2 and TRBJ2-3; 8 bases are shared with TRBD1. Germline lookup yields CDR1 LGHNA and CDR2 YNFKEQ. The ends lost 8 bases at V and 5 bases at J; junction bases unmatched: 6. CDR3 length equals 13 residues. CDR3 bases: TGTGCCAGCGGACAGGGTTCCGGAGATACGCAGTATTTT. This codes for CASGQGSGDTQYF.

The chain is built from TRBV28 and TRBJ2-4, with D perhaps TRBD1 (6 bases). In germline, CDR1 is MDHEN, CDR2 SYDVKM. There are 14 residues in the CDR3. V was cut by 6 bases and J by 0 bases, with 9 bases left in between. This CDR3 is CASRDSLAKNIQYF. The DNA for the CDR3 is TGTGCCAGCAGGGACAGCCTAGCCAAAAACATTCAGTACTTC.

This chain connects TRBV7-9 to TRBJ2-3, with 8 bases matching TRBD1. The CDR3 length is 14 residues. Germline loops: CDR1 SEHNR, CDR2 FQNEAQ (reference sequence). V lost 3 bases, J lost 4 bases, and 3 bases stayed unmatched. The CDR3 loop reads CASSLTGQADTQYF. The CDR3 nucleotides read TGTGCCAGCAGCTTGACGGGACAGGCAGATACGCAGTATTTT.

The sample holds a few counts of this clone. This sequence joins TRBV9 and TRBJ2-3; D may correspond to TRBD1 or TRBD2 (6 bases each). The CDR3 covers 16 residues. The V end lost 4 bases, the J end lost 0 bases, and 15 bases lay between the germline ends. Germline V gene sequence: CDR1 SGDLS, CDR2 YYNGEE. CDR3 residues: CASSTRGAPSTDTQYF. CDR3 DNA: TGTGCCAGCAGCACGAGGGGGGCCCCTAGCACAGATACGCAGTATTTT.

This clone came up a few times. V and J are TRBV2 and TRBJ1-5; TRBD1 is a possible D gene (5 bases). Trimming took 5 bases from V and 0 from J, leaving 11 bases between them. CDR3 length: 15 residues. Germline V CDR1 and CDR2: SNHLY, FYNNEI. CDR3 nucleotides: TGTGCCAGCAGTTCTCAGGGAGTTAGCAATCAGCCCCAGCATTTT. Translation gives CASSSQGVSNQPQHF.

The V call is TRBV6-5, the J call TRBJ2-4; TRBD1 agrees at 7 bases. Losses at the gene ends were 5 bases for V and 4 bases for J; bases not matched to a gene: 5. CDR1 MNHEY and CDR2 SVGAGI come from the germline V gene. This CDR3 region has 14 residues. The chain's CDR3 is CASSNDRAKNIQYF. The CDR3 DNA reads as TGTGCCAGCAGTAACGACAGGGCTAAAAACATTCAGTACTTC.

The V and J genes are TRBV21-1 and TRBJ2-7; TRBD2, as called in the table, went unchecked against the DNA. TRBV21-1 is a recognized pseudogene. CDR3 length equals 16 residues. The CDR3 protein is CASSNGTSGRVEEQYF. The CDR3 DNA follows: TGTGCCAGCAGCAATGGGACTAGCGGGAGAGTGGAAGAGCAGTACTTC.

In its sample, this clone was seen a few times. V gene TRBV4-3 combines with J gene TRBJ2-7; no reliable D call. The CDR3 covers 11 residues. Trimming removed 0 bases at V and 10 bases at J, with 7 bases between. CDR1 and CDR2 (germline): LGHNA, YSLEER. CDR3 DNA: TGCGCCAGCAGCCAAGAGTCGCTTCAGTACTTC. Translation gives CASSQESLQYF.

This clone was counted between two and nine times. The gene calls are TRBV29-1 and TRBJ1-5; a possible D gene is TRBD1 (6 bases). The germline CDR1 and CDR2 sequences are SQVTM and ANQGSEA. Trimming left V 4 bases short and J 5 bases short, with 18 bases between. The CDR3 is 15 amino acids. The CDR3: CSVVYRGREHQPQHF. The CDR3 DNA follows: TGCAGCGTTGTATATAGGGGGAGAGAACATCAGCCCCAGCATTTT.

The chain links TRBV7-9 to TRBJ2-7; 11 bases line up with TRBD2. Germline assignment: CDR1 SEHNR and CDR2 FQNEAQ (reference sequence). Trimming took 1 base from V and 2 from J; bases not matched to a gene: 7. This CDR3 is 17 amino acids long. CDR3 DNA sequence: TGTGCCAGCAGCTTAGACGGGCGACTAGCGGGGACCTACGAGCAGTACTTC. Its protein is CASSLDGRLAGTYEQYF.

This clone turned up a few times. This chain links TRBV13 with TRBJ1-1; D gene ambiguous. CDR1 and CDR2 from the germline V gene are PRHDT and FYEKMQ (reference sequence). The V and J ends lost 7 bases and 0 bases respectively, with 15 bases between them. This CDR3 contains 15 residues. CDR3 coding DNA: TGTGCCAGCAAAGGCAGCTTACCCGTGAACACTGAAGCTTTCTTT. Translating gives CASKGSLPVNTEAFF.

This chain connects TRBV6-6 to TRBJ2-5; 7 bases line up with TRBD1. Trimming at V came to 6 bases and at J to 5 bases, leaving 9 bases not matched to a gene. The CDR3 length is 14 residues. Looked up from germline, CDR1 is MNHNY and CDR2 is SVGAGI (reference sequence). DNA for the CDR3: TGTGCCAGCAGCAGGGGACAGTCGGGTGAGACCCAGTACTTC. Its protein is CASSRGQSGETQYF.

This clone was picked up a small number of times. The genes are TRBV4-2 and TRBJ1-4; D remains ambiguous. Trimming removed 1 base at V and 0 bases at J, with 9 bases between. The CDR3 is 16 residues long. The germline CDR1 and CDR2 sequences are LGHNA and YNFKEQ. The CDR3 DNA reads TGTGCCAGCAGCCAAGGTCCGGTTGCAACTAATGAAAAACTGTTTTTT. As protein: CASSQGPVATNEKLFF.

Only a few counts were recorded for this clone. V gene TRBV25-1 combines with J gene TRBJ2-3, with 10 positions matching TRBD1. Germline assignment: CDR1 MGHDK and CDR2 SYGVNS. Germline trimming cut 4 bases from V and 5 bases from J; bases unmatched to any gene: 6. This CDR3 comprises 15 residues. The CDR3 sequence is CASSGGTGDVDTQYF. The CDR3, as DNA: TGTGCCAGCAGTGGTGGGACAGGGGATGTAGATACGCAGTATTTT.

This clone was counted a few times. The chain uses TRBV2 and TRBJ1-1, with D hard to call. Trimming shortened V by 6 bases and J by 1 base, and 9 bases separated the two germline ends. There are 13 residues in the CDR3. Germline V CDR1 and CDR2: SNHLY, FYNNEI. This chain's CDR3 is CASSNDGNTEAFF. In DNA, the CDR3 is TGTGCCAGCAGCAACGACGGGAACACTGAAGCTTTCTTT.

V and J are TRBV4-1 and TRBJ2-7, with TRBD1 identical over 8 bases. The CDR3 sequence is 15 residues long. Trimming removed 1 base from V and 1 base from J; junction bases left unmatched: 3. Per the germline V gene, CDR1 is MGHRA and CDR2 is YSYEKL. The CDR3, as DNA: TGCGCCAGCAGCCAAGGGGACAGGAGTTCCTACGAGCAGTACTTC. Translated, it gives CASSQGDRSSYEQYF.

The rearrangement uses TRBV10-3 and TRBJ2-6; weak D call: TRBD1 (6 bases). CDR3 length: 14 amino acids. CDR1 is ENHRY and CDR2 is SYGVKD in the germline V gene. V was trimmed by 10 bases and J by 4 bases, leaving 14 bases between them. The CDR3 spells CASKQGAGANVLTF. The CDR3 bases are TGTGCCAGTAAACAGGGTGCCGGGGCCAACGTCCTGACTTTC.

The table lists this clone with a few counts. The J gene is TRBJ1-5, the V gene TRBV5-4, with 7 positions matching TRBD1. V shed 4 bases and J 3 bases; nucleotides not matched to a gene: 10. The CDR3 is 16 amino acids. Germline CDR1 SGHNT, CDR2 YYREEE (reference sequence). The CDR3, as DNA: TGTGCCAGCAGCCCACGGGTACAGGGGATCAATCAGCCCCAGCATTTT. Translating gives CASSPRVQGINQPQHF.

This clone appeared a few times. V and J are TRBV25-1 and TRBJ2-5; TRBD2 matches 8 bases. The CDR3 is 16 residues long. Germline loops: CDR1 MGHDK, CDR2 SYGVNS. J lost 5 bases, V lost 5 bases, and 13 bases had no gene match. The CDR3 region has the DNA TGTGCCAGCAGTCAAGGAGGGAGCGGGGGTGACGAGACCCAGTACTTC. It encodes CASSQGGSGGDETQYF.

The chain recombines TRBV4-3 with TRBJ1-2, with TRBD1 matching 10 bases. With V trimmed by 0 bases and J by 7 bases, 2 bases remained unmatched. This CDR3 contains 14 residues. CDR1 is LGHNA and CDR2 is YSLEER in the germline V gene. The CDR3 loop reads CASSQETGGRGYTF. The DNA for the CDR3 is TGCGCCAGCAGCCAAGAGACAGGGGGCCGTGGCTACACCTTC.

The rearrangement uses TRBV7-3 and TRBJ2-2, with TRBD1 identical over 8 bases. Germline V gene data show CDR1 as SGHTA and CDR2 as FQGTGA. The CDR3 length is 16 residues. The V segment lost 4 bases and the J segment 2 bases; nucleotides outside the gene matches: 6. The CDR3 loop reads CASSSTGASNTGELFF. The CDR3 DNA sequence: TGTGCCAGCAGCTCGACAGGGGCCTCAAACACCGGGGAGCTGTTTTTT.

There are a few counts of this clone. The rearrangement joins TRBV7-2 to TRBJ2-5; 8 bases are shared with TRBD1. CDR1 is SGHTA and CDR2 is FQGNSA in the germline V gene. V was pared by 5 bases and J by 13 bases, with 9 bases of the junction left unmatched. The CDR3 covers 12 residues. Here the CDR3 reads CASSPTGGRRYF. As DNA, the CDR3 is TGTGCCAGCAGCCCAACAGGGGGGCGAAGGTACTTC.

CDR3 bases: TGTGCCTGTCTCTTCCGGGACTCCGCCTACGAGCAGTACTTC. It yields the protein CACLFRDSAYEQYF. V and J are TRBV30 and TRBJ2-7; a weak D match, TRBD2 (6 bases). Germline V gene lookup returns CDR1 GTSNPN and CDR2 SVGIG (reference sequence). This CDR3 contains 14 residues. Between the trimmed V and J ends, which lost 6 bases and 2 bases, there was a span of 17 bases.

The sample holds a few counts of this clone. This sequence joins TRBV9 and TRBJ2-2, with TRBD2 identical over 10 bases. Germline-derived CDR1 and CDR2 are SGDLS and YYNGEE. The length of the CDR3 is 16 residues. Trimming cost V 0 bases and J 4 bases; bases outside gene matches: 3. The CDR3: CASSVEASGSTGELFF. The DNA of the CDR3 is TGTGCCAGCAGCGTAGAAGCTAGCGGGAGCACCGGGGAGCTGTTTTTT.